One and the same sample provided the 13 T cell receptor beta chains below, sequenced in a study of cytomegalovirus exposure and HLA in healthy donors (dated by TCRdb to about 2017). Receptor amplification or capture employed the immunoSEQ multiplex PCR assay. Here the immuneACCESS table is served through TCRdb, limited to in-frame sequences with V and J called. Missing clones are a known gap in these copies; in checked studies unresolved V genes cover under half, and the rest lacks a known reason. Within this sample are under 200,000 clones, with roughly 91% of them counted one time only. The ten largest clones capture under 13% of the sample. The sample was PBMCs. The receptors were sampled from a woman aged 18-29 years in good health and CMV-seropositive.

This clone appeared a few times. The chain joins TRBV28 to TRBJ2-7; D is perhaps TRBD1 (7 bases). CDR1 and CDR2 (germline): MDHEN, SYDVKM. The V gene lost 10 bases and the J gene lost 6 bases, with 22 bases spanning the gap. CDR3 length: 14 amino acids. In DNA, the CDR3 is TGTGCCACCCTCGGGTTTGGAGGGGGCGGCGAGCAGTACTTC. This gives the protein CATLGFGGGGEQYF.

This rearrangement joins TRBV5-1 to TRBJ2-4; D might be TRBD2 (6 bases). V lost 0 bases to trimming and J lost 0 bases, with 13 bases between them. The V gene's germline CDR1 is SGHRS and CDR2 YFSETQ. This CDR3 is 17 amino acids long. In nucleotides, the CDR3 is TGCGCCAGCAGCTTGGCGGTCGGGGGAATAGCCAAAAACATTCAGTACTTC. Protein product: CASSLAVGGIAKNIQYF.

CDR3 sequence (DNA): TGTGCCAGCAGCTTGGGGGACAGTAACAATCAGCCCCAGCATTTT. Translation: CASSLGDSNNQPQHF. The genes are TRBV5-6 and TRBJ1-5; TRBD1 matches 7 bases. The CDR3 runs 15 residues. Germline V lookup: CDR1 SGHDT, CDR2 YYEEEE. V was clipped by 0 bases and J by 3 bases; unmatched bases: 3.

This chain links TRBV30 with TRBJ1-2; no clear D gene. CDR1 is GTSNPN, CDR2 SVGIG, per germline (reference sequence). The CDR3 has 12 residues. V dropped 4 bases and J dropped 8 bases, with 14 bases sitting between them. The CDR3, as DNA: TGTGCCTGGACAGGAAATCACGGAGGCTACACCTTC. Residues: CAWTGNHGGYTF.

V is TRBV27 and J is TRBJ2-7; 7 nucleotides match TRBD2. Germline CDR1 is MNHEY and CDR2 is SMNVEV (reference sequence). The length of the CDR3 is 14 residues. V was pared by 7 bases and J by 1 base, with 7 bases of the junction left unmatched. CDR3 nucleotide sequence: TGTGCCAGCACCAGGGACTACCGGTCCTACGAGCAGTACTTC. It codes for CASTRDYRSYEQYF.

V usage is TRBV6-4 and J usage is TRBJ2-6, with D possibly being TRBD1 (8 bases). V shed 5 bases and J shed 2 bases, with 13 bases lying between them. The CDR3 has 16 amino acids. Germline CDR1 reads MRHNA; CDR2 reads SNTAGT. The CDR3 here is CASSPTGGAGANVLTF. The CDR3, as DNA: TGTGCCAGCAGTCCAACAGGGGGGGCTGGGGCCAACGTCCTGACTTTC.

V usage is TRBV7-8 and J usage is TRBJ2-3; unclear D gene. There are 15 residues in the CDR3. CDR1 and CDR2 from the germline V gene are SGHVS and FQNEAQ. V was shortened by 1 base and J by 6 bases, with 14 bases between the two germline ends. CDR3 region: CASSLGFSPVDTQYF. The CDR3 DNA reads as TGTGCCAGCAGCTTAGGTTTTTCTCCGGTGGATACGCAGTATTTT.

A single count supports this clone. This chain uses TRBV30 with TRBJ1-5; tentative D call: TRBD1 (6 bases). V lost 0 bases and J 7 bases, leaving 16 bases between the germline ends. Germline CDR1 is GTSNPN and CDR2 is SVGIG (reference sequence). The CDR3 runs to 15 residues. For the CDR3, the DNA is TGTGCCTGGAGTGTGAGAGGGGCGCAGGGGCAGCCCCAGCATTTT. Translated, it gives CAWSVRGAQGQPQHF.

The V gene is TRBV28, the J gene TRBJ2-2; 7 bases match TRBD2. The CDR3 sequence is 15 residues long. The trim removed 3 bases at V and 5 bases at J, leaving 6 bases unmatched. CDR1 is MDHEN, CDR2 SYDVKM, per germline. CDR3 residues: CASSLGTIGTGELFF. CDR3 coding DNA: TGTGCCAGCAGTTTGGGGACTATTGGGACCGGGGAGCTGTTTTTT.

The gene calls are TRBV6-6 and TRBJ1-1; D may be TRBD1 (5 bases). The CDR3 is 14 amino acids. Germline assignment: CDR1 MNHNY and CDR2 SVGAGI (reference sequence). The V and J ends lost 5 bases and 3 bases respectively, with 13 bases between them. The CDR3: CASSREGVYTEAFF. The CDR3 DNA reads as TGTGCCAGCAGTAGGGAAGGGGTGTACACTGAAGCTTTCTTT.

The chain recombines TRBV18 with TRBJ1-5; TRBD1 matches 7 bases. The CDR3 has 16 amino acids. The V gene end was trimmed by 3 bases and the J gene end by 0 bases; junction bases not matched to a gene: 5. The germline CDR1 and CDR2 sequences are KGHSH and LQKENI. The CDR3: CASSPDRAASNQPQHF. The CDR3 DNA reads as TGTGCCAGCTCACCCGACAGGGCTGCTAGCAATCAGCCCCAGCATTTT.

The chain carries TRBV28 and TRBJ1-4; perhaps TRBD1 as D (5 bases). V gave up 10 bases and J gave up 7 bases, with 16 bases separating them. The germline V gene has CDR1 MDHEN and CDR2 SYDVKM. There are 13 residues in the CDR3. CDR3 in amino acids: CATIDRATEKLFF. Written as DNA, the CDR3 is TGTGCCACCATCGACAGAGCAACTGAAAAACTGTTTTTT.

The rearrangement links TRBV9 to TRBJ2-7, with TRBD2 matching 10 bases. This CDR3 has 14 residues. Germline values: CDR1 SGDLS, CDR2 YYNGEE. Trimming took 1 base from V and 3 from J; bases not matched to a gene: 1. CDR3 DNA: TGTGCCAGCAGCGTAACTAGCGGGAACTACGAGCAGTACTTC. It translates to CASSVTSGNYEQYF.